This is a list of T cell receptor beta chains from one sample in a study of low-dose radiotherapy and immunotherapy resistance in tumors. TCRdb re-called the reads through MiXCR, storing one row per CDR3 protein. This sample yields 65,000 to 85,000 distinct CDR3 sequences, of which about a sixth are seen a single time; approximately 1.5% belongs to the top ten. The sequences come from PBMCs, collected after low-dose radiotherapy plus immunotherapy. The receptors were gathered from a male donor with prostate cancer. The conserved cysteine and the conserved F or W are not part of the CDR3 here.

TRBV4-3 ASSQDRYGYTFGSETQY
TRBV28 ASSQPGTGSYEQY
TRBV29-1 SGTGTSSQETQY
TRBV20-1 SARRLAGVYGADTQY
TRBV4-3 ASSQDQWGQGAVQPQH
TRBV7-9 ASSDDLYEQF
TRBV13 ASSDGSRVRYGYT
TRBV12-3/TRBV12-4 ASSPPSGTGELF
TRBV3-1 ASSRGQLNTEAF
TRBV7-9 ASSPTSSSYNEQF
TRBV12-3/TRBV12-4 ASSIGTGVYNEQF
TRBV10-3 AISHSGYHSGANVLT
TRBV12-3/TRBV12-4 ASRTQAGNYGYT
TRBV11-2 ASSARPGLGQETQY
TRBV15 ATSSPPPTGDNEQF
TRBV5-1 ASSLAGSSGNTIY
TRBV19 ASRQDYAPDTQY
TRBV20-1 SARDRPGLASDEQF
TRBV25-1 ASSESGTGADTQY
TRBV7-3 ASRLGTGANYGYT
TRBV19 ASSIVTSGRLYEQF
TRBV20-1 SARKMETQY
TRBV28 ASTTQGGVGGNQPQH
TRBV20-1 SAKNPGGTYNEQF
TRBV19 ASSSDSPMTGSGYTQY
TRBV5-1 ASSLALDRGHRNEQF
TRBV7-2 ASSPGLAGDVEQF
TRBV28 ASHPPNTEAF
TRBV7-2 ASSPVETQY
TRBV6-6 ASNQLVLNEQF
TRBV27 ASSTLGFRPDTQY
TRBV20-1 SARPGGGPYNEQF
TRBV5-4 AVGALAGVRTGELF
TRBV14 ASSIYLCSVARQGYEQY
TRBV25-1 ASSKGTGELFF
TRBV21-1 ASSNEGPTWGISTDTQY
TRBV20-1 SGMAAGVTYEQY
TRBV4-2 ASSQVGTGTNEQF
TRBV2 ASVLSYTQY
TRBV5-1 ASSPHGQAGNTIY
TRBV15 ATSYGLAGRTDTQY
TRBV5-1 ASSLARWEGDPYNEQF
TRBV12-3/TRBV12-4 ATAGTASNQPQH
TRBV3-1 ASSPTGLSSEAF
TRBV4-1 ASSQSWRGYEQY